These 3 T cell receptor beta chains share one sample of origin, sequenced in a study of T-cell reconstitution after alpha-beta-depleted transplantation in children. Overall study findings and caveats: After one year, T-cell counts and TCRbeta diversity mostly came from new T cells.

Their target antigens are unknown. As it was prepared, the TCRbeta library received unique molecular identifiers. TCRdb reanalysed the PCR reads using MiXCR and keeps one entry per CDR3 protein. The sample includes about 300,000 distinct CDR3 sequences, almost 8% of them seen just once. The specimen comprised peripheral blood, sampled 360 days after TCRalphabeta/CD19-depleted stem cell transplant. The source is a female patient aged 2 to 10 who had a stem cell transplant for Fanconi anemia, so the T cells may come from the graft donor.

This clonotype was counted at least ten times. V gene TRBV12-3 or TRBV12-4 combines with J gene TRBJ2-5; the match to TRBD1 covers 7 bases. The CDR3 covers 15 residues. The J segment lost 0 bases and the V segment lost 5 bases, leaving 6 bases of the junction unmatched. CDR3 in amino acids: CASSPWGQNQETQYF. CDR3 DNA: TGTGCCAGCAGTCCCTGGGGACAGAACCAAGAGACCCAGTACTTC.

This clonotype occurred a few times. V is TRBV19 and J is TRBJ1-2; D is ambiguous. CDR3 length equals 14 residues. Between the trimmed V and J ends, which lost 6 bases and 3 bases, there was a span of 14 bases. Per the germline V gene, CDR1 is LNHDA and CDR2 is SQIVND (reference sequence). CDR3 DNA sequence: TGTGCCAGTAGACGTACGAGGGATTACTATGGCTACACCTTC. Protein product: CASRRTRDYYGYTF.

This clonotype came up many times. The chain carries TRBV6-5 and TRBJ1-2; no definite D call. The CDR3 is made up of 12 amino acids. Germline V gene lookup returns CDR1 MNHEY and CDR2 SVGAGI. Trimming removed 8 bases from V and 4 bases from J, with 11 bases in between. CDR3 in DNA: TGTGCCAGCGGATCTCCGATCTATGGCTACACCTTC. Translating gives CASGSPIYGYTF.